A single sample gave rise to the 25 T cell receptor beta chains below, sequenced in a study of cytomegalovirus exposure and HLA in healthy donors. The PCR made use of 60 Vbeta and 13 Jbeta primers. Libraries were prepared by immunoSEQ multiplex PCR; TCRdb keeps only in-frame clonotypes and omits some of them. This table lists tens of thousands of clones. Sequenced material: PBMCs. Receptor source: a man in his fifties or sixties in good health and CMV-seronegative.

This chain joins TRBV28 and TRBJ1-1, with D unresolved. Germline CDR1 is MDHEN and CDR2 is SYDVKM. This CDR3 comprises 12 residues. V lost 1 base and J 7 bases, leaving 7 bases between the germline ends. CDR3 loop: CASSLSGFEAFF. In DNA form, the CDR3 reads TGTGCCAGCAGTTTATCGGGTTTTGAAGCTTTCTTT.

As for this clone: The same CDR3 can be traced to other DNA sequences in this sample. This chain joins TRBV19 and TRBJ1-2; TRBD1 is a possible D gene (5 bases). The ends were cut back, 2 bases at V and 4 bases at J, with 8 bases in the middle. Germline V gives CDR1 LNHDA, CDR2 SQIVND (reference sequence). This CDR3 spans 13 amino acids. CDR3 in amino acids: CASSISGPYGYTF. CDR3 nucleotides: TGTGCCAGTAGTATATCAGGGCCCTATGGCTACACCTTC.

V usage is TRBV9 and J usage is TRBJ2-6, with 10 bases lining up with TRBD2. This CDR3 contains 18 residues. CDR1 SGDLS and CDR2 YYNGEE come from the germline V gene. V lost 2 bases and J lost 1; bases outside the gene matches: 6. The CDR3 bases are TGTGCCAGCAGCGTCAGCGGGGGGGTGATGTCTGGGGCCAACGTCCTGACTTTC. The encoded protein is CASSVSGGVMSGANVLTF.

V gene TRBV5-1 combines with J gene TRBJ2-2; 10 bases agree with TRBD2. This CDR3 region has 18 residues. Germline V CDR1 and CDR2: SGHRS, YFSETQ. After removal of 3 bases from V and 3 bases from J, the junction contained 11 bases not matched to a gene. CDR3 bases: TGCGCCAGCAGCTCCCGCGGTAGCGGGGGGCTTTACACCGGGGAGCTGTTTTTT. This sequence encodes CASSSRGSGGLYTGELFF. The full variable domain, in which reference TRBV5-1 and TRBJ2-2 provide the parts outside the CDR3, is KAGVTQTPRYLIKTRGQQVTLSCSPISGHRSVSWYQQTPGQGLQFLFEYFSETQRNKGNFPGRFSGRQFSNSRSEMNVSTLELGDSALYLCASSSRGSGGLYTGELFFGEGSRLTVL.

This chain uses TRBV19 with TRBJ1-5, with 8 bases that match TRBD1. The length of the CDR3 is 18 residues. Trimming took 7 bases from V and 1 from J; bases not matched to a gene: 15. From germline, CDR1 is LNHDA and CDR2 SQIVND (reference sequence). DNA for the CDR3: TGTGCCAGTAATGCCCGTTGGCAGGGGGCTTGGAGCAATCAGCCCCAGCATTTT. As protein: CASNARWQGAWSNQPQHF. The full variable domain, in which reference TRBV19 and TRBJ1-5 provide the parts outside the CDR3, is DGGITQSPKYLFRKEGQNVTLSCEQNLNHDAMYWYRQDPGQGLRLIYYSQIVNDFQKGDIAEGYSVSREKKESFPLTVTSAQKNPTAFYLCASNARWQGAWSNQPQHFGDGTRLSIL.

This sequence joins TRBV6-1 and TRBJ2-7; no definite D call. The CDR3 length is 11 residues. V was trimmed by 4 bases and J by 3 bases, leaving 4 bases between them. Germline V lookup: CDR1 MNHNS, CDR2 SASEGT. The CDR3 coding sequence is TGTGCCAGCAGTGTCATCTACGAGCAGTACTTC. Protein: CASSVIYEQYF.

The V gene is TRBV14, the J gene TRBJ1-1; unclear D gene. The CDR3 contains 13 residues. V was trimmed by 2 bases and J by 1 base, leaving 5 bases between them. The germline V gene has CDR1 SGHDN and CDR2 FVKESK. CDR3 DNA: TGTGCCAGCAGCCAAAGCCAGAACACTGAAGCTTTCTTT. It codes for CASSQSQNTEAFF.

The chain uses TRBV5-1 and TRBJ1-2; no firm D call. The CDR3 is 12 amino acids. The germline V and J ends were trimmed by 2 bases and 3 bases, with 5 bases remaining between them. Germline loops: CDR1 SGHRS, CDR2 YFSETQ. The CDR3 DNA reads TGCGCCAGCAGCTTAGAGGACTATGGCTACACCTTC. Encoded protein: CASSLEDYGYTF.

V and J are TRBV9 and TRBJ1-1; D gene unclear. Trimming shortened V by 6 bases and J by 1 base, and 13 bases separated the two germline ends. The CDR3 consists of 14 residues. Germline V lookup: CDR1 SGDLS, CDR2 YYNGEE. CDR3 region: CASTPNDWNTEAFF. The CDR3 DNA reads as TGTGCCAGCACCCCAAATGACTGGAACACTGAAGCTTTCTTT.

This chain links TRBV19 with TRBJ1-2, with D possibly being TRBD1 (5 bases). Germline lookup yields CDR1 LNHDA and CDR2 SQIVND (reference sequence). Trimming removed 5 bases at V and 5 bases at J, with 12 bases between. The CDR3 is 13 amino acids. CDR3 bases: TGTGCCAGTAGTCCTCCGGGGGGTTATGGCTACACCTTC. Its protein product is CASSPPGGYGYTF.

This chain links TRBV19 with TRBJ2-7, with 8 bases identical to TRBD1. The CDR3 covers 14 residues. With 5 bases clipped from V and 6 bases from J, the junction kept 9 bases outside the gene matches. CDR1 LNHDA and CDR2 SQIVND come from the germline V gene (reference sequence). The CDR3: CASSLGQGAGEQYF. The CDR3, as DNA: TGTGCCAGTAGTCTAGGACAGGGAGCGGGCGAGCAGTACTTC.

The chain combines TRBV29-1 with TRBJ1-5, with D perhaps matching TRBD1 (5 bases). Germline CDR1 is SQVTM and CDR2 is ANQGSEA. V was pared by 6 bases and J by 5 bases, with 14 bases between. This CDR3 contains 13 residues. The DNA of the CDR3 is TGCAGCGTCGGGGGGGGGAGAGATCAGCCCCAGCATTTT. Its translation is CSVGGGRDQPQHF.

The V call is TRBV27, the J call TRBJ2-7; TRBD1 might be the D (6 bases). Germline V gene data show CDR1 as MNHEY and CDR2 as SMNVEV (reference sequence). V lost 8 bases to trimming and J lost 2 bases, with 16 bases between them. This CDR3 spans 14 amino acids. As DNA, the CDR3 is TGTGCCAGCTCCAACAGGGCTCTCGCCTACGAGCAGTACTTC. This codes for CASSNRALAYEQYF.

This chain joins TRBV7-2 and TRBJ1-2; the match to TRBD1 covers 7 bases. V lost 0 bases to trimming and J lost 5 bases; unmatched junction nucleotides: 6. The CDR3 is made up of 15 amino acids. Looked up from germline, CDR1 is SGHTA and CDR2 is FQGNSA. The CDR3 region has the DNA TGTGCCAGCAGCTTAGCGACGACAGGGCGTTATGGCTACACCTTC. Its protein is CASSLATTGRYGYTF.

V and J are TRBV28 and TRBJ1-2, with D unresolved. This CDR3 region has 15 residues. The ends were cut back, 3 bases at V and 0 bases at J, with 11 bases in the middle. The V gene's germline CDR1 is MDHEN and CDR2 SYDVKM. CDR3 protein: CASSFMGHSNYGYTF. The CDR3 DNA reads TGTGCCAGCAGTTTTATGGGCCACTCTAACTATGGCTACACCTTC.

The chain joins TRBV9 to TRBJ1-5; D uncertain. V was pared by 3 bases and J by 4 bases, with 8 bases between. CDR1 SGDLS and CDR2 YYNGEE come from the germline V gene. The CDR3 contains 13 residues. The DNA for the CDR3 is TGTGCCAGCAGCGGAGACATTAATCAGCCCCAGCATTTT. Translating gives CASSGDINQPQHF.

The genes are TRBV9 and TRBJ1-6, with TRBD1 matching over 8 bases. V was pared by 0 bases and J by 9 bases, with 14 bases of the junction left unmatched. CDR3 length: 18 residues. CDR1 and CDR2 from the germline V gene are SGDLS and YYNGEE. CDR3: CASSVGGNPGQVFSPLHF. The CDR3 DNA is TGTGCCAGCAGCGTAGGTGGAAACCCGGGACAGGTCTTTTCACCCCTCCACTTT.

The chain joins TRBV7-2 to TRBJ2-6, with 7 bases identical to TRBD1. The trim removed 5 bases at V and 4 bases at J, leaving 8 bases unmatched. The length of the CDR3 is 16 residues. Germline V lookup: CDR1 SGHTA, CDR2 FQGNSA. The DNA of the CDR3 is TGTGCCAGCAGCCTAATAACAGGGGCAGGGGCCAACGTCCTGACTTTC. Translation: CASSLITGAGANVLTF.

This sequence joins TRBV7-3 and TRBJ2-1; TRBD2 matches 12 bases. The germline V gene encodes CDR1 SGHTA and CDR2 FQGTGA. The CDR3 length is 17 residues. Trimming at V came to 5 bases and at J to 6 bases, leaving 11 bases not matched to a gene. CDR3: CASSPRTSGENFNEQFF. The CDR3 DNA is TGTGCCAGCAGCCCCCGGACTAGCGGGGAGAATTTCAATGAGCAGTTCTTC.

The gene calls are TRBV28 and TRBJ1-2; TRBD1 matches at 8 bases. Germline V gene sequence: CDR1 MDHEN, CDR2 SYDVKM. V was pared by 2 bases and J by 8 bases, with 4 bases of the junction left unmatched. This CDR3 is built from 13 residues. The CDR3 DNA follows: TGTGCCAGCAGTTTACCCAACAGGGGGGGCTACACCTTC. Amino acids: CASSLPNRGGYTF.

The chain has TRBV7-9 and TRBJ1-6; D gene unclear. Looked up from germline, CDR1 is SEHNR and CDR2 is FQNEAQ (reference sequence). This CDR3 comprises 15 residues. Trimming removed 1 base from V and 4 bases from J, with 8 bases in between. CDR3 sequence: CASSLVGPYNSPLHF. The DNA for the CDR3 is TGTGCCAGCAGCTTAGTTGGGCCTTATAATTCACCCCTCCACTTT.

This chain connects TRBV12-5 to TRBJ2-1, with 11 bases fitting TRBD2. Germline loops: CDR1 LGHNT, CDR2 FRNRAP. The CDR3 is made up of 17 amino acids. Trimming at V came to 6 bases and at J to 2 bases, leaving 9 bases not matched to a gene. In DNA form, the CDR3 reads TGTGCTAGTGGCCAATCACTAGCGGGGGAACCCTACAATGAGCAGTTCTTC. Translated: CASGQSLAGEPYNEQFF. The full variable domain, in which reference TRBV12-5 and TRBJ2-1 provide the parts outside the CDR3, is DARVTQTPRHKVTEMGQEVTMRCQPILGHNTVFWYRQTMMQGLELLAYFRNRAPLDDSGMPKDRFSAEMPDATLATLKIQPSEPRDSAVYFCASGQSLAGEPYNEQFFGPGTRLTVL.

The chain joins TRBV6-1 to TRBJ1-1; TRBD1 is a possible D gene (5 bases). V lost 6 bases, J lost 4 bases, and 15 bases lay in between. Germline-derived CDR1 and CDR2 are MNHNS and SASEGT. This CDR3 is built from 14 residues. CDR3 residues: CASRLDGRGTEAFF. CDR3 nucleotides: TGTGCCAGCAGGCTGGACGGAAGGGGCACTGAAGCTTTCTTT.

The chain carries TRBV19 and TRBJ2-7; tentative D call: TRBD1 (5 bases). Germline V lookup: CDR1 LNHDA, CDR2 SQIVND (reference sequence). The CDR3 consists of 14 residues. V lost 2 bases, J lost 0 bases, and 8 bases lay in between. CDR3 in amino acids: CASSIQDTSYEQYF. The CDR3 DNA follows: TGTGCCAGTAGTATACAGGACACCTCCTACGAGCAGTACTTC.

DNA for the CDR3: TGTGCCAGCAGTACAGGGAGGGGAAAGTTTGACACTGAAGCTTTCTTT. It specifies CASSTGRGKFDTEAFF. J is TRBJ1-1 and V is TRBV27; D is perhaps TRBD1 (6 bases). With 5 bases removed from V and 3 bases from J, the gap between germline ends came to 19 bases. The CDR3 is 16 amino acids. Germline V lookup: CDR1 MNHEY, CDR2 SMNVEV (reference sequence).